This T cell receptor (beta chain) emerged from a study of shared clonotypes between healthy human individuals. The CDR3 totals 14 residues. V lost 3 bases, J lost 2 bases, and 8 bases lay in between. In germline, CDR1 is MNHEY, CDR2 SMNVEV (reference sequence). Assay: immunoSEQ multiplex PCR; the TCRdb copy retains only in-frame clones and omits some. The table includes hundreds of thousands of clones, around 74% detected once. The V and J genes are TRBV27 and TRBJ1-3, with no clear D. Material: memory CD4+ T cells sorted from blood. Subset meaning: CD45RA-negative fraction. The source is a woman in her twenties or thirties in good health. CDR3 sequence reads: CASSFRGTGNTIYF. The CDR3 coding sequence is TGTGCCAGCAGTTTCCGGGGTACTGGAAACACCATATATTTT.